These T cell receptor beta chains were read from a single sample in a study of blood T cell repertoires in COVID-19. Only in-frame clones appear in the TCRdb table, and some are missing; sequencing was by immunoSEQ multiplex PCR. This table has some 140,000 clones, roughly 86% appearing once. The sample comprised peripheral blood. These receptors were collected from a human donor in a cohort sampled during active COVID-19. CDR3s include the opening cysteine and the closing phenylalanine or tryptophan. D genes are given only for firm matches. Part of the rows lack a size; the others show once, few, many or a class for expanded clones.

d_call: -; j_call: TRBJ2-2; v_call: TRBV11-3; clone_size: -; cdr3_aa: CASSLARGGANTGELFF; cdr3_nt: TGTGCCAGCAGCTTAGCTAGGGGCGGGGCGAACACCGGGGAGCTGTTTTTT
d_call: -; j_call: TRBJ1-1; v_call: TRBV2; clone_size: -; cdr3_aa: CASTQDAARRNTEAFF; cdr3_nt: TGTGCCAGCACACAGGACGCCGCAAGGAGGAACACTGAAGCTTTCTTT
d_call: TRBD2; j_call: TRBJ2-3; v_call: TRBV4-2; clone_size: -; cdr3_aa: CASSQLGLADSDTQYF; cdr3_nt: TGTGCCAGCAGCCAACTGGGACTAGCTGATTCAGATACGCAGTATTTT
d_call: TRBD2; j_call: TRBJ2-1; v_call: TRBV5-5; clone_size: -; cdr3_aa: CASTPGGQGLEQFF; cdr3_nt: TGTGCCAGCACCCCGGGGGGGCAGGGACTCGAGCAGTTCTTC
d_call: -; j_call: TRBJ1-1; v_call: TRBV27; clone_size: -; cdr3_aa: CASSPPFSPGEAFF; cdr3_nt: TGTGCCAGCAGTCCTCCATTTAGTCCGGGAGAAGCTTTCTTT
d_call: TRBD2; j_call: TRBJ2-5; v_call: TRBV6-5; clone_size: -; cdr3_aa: CASSYFGLAGETQYF; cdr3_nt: TGTGCCAGCAGTTACTTTGGACTAGCAGGAGAGACCCAGTACTTC
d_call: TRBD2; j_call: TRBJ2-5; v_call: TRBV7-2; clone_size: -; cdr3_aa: CASTGGPTETQYF; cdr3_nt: TGTGCCAGTACGGGGGGGCCTACGGAGACCCAGTACTTC
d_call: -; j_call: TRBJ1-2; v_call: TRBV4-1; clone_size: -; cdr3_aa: CASSQDHLRGVPNGYTF; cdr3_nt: TGCGCCAGCAGCCAAGATCACCTCCGGGGGGTGCCCAATGGCTACACCTTC
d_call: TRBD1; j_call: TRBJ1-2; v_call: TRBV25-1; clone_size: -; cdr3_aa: CASSAGQGRYGYTF; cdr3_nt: TGTGCCAGCAGTGCTGGACAGGGGCGCTATGGCTACACCTTC
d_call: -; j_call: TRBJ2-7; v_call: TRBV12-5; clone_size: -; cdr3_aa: CASGLGTYEQYF; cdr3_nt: TGTGCTAGTGGTTTGGGTACCTACGAGCAGTACTTC
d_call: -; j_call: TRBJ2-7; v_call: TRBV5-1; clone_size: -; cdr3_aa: CASSLAVGGGTYEQYF; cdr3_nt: TGCGCCAGCAGCTTGGCCGTTGGGGGAGGCACCTACGAGCAGTACTTC
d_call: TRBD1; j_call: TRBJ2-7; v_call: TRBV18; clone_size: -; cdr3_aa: CASSQPGQSYEQYF; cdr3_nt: TGTGCCAGCTCACAACCGGGACAGTCCTACGAGCAGTACTTC
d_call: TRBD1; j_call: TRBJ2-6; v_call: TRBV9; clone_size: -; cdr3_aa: CASSEGQGHSGANVLTF; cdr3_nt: TGTGCCAGCAGCGAGGGACAGGGCCACTCTGGGGCCAACGTCCTGACTTTC
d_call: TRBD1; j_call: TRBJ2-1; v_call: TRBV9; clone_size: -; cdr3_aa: CASSEGGESYNEQFF; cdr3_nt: TGTGCCAGCAGCGAAGGGGGCGAGTCCTACAATGAGCAGTTCTTC
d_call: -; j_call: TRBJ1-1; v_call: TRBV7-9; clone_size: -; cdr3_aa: CASSSWRGTEAFF; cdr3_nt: TGTGCCAGCAGCTCATGGCGGGGAACTGAAGCTTTCTTT
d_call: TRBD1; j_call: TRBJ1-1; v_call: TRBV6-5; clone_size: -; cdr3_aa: CASSGQGGRAEAFF; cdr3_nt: TGTGCCAGCAGCGGACAGGGAGGACGTGCTGAAGCTTTCTTT
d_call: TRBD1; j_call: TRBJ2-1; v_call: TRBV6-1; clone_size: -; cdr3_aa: CASSDRGRGLNEQFF; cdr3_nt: TGTGCCAGCAGTGACAGGGGGCGCGGTCTCAATGAGCAGTTCTTC
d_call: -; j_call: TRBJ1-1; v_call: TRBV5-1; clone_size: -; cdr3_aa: CASQGDYTEAFF; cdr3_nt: TGCGCCAGCCAAGGGGATTACACTGAAGCTTTCTTT
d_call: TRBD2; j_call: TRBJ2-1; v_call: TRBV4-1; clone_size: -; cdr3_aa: CASSQGGAGGLGDEQFF; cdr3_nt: TGCGCCAGCAGCCAAGGTGGGGCGGGGGGGCTCGGAGATGAGCAGTTCTTC
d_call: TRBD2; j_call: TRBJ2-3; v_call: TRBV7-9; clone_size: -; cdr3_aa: CASSGGTSAGTDTQYF; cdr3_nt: TGTGCCAGCAGCGGGGGGACTAGCGCCGGCACAGATACGCAGTATTTT
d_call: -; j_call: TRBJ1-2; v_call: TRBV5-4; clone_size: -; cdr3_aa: CASSQAPNYGYTF; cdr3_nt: TGTGCCAGCAGCCAGGCCCCTAACTATGGCTACACCTTC
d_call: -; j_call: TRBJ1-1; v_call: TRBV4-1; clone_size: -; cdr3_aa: CASSQVTGTVSHAFF; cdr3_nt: TGCGCCAGCAGCCAAGTGACGGGAACCGTTTCACACGCTTTCTTT
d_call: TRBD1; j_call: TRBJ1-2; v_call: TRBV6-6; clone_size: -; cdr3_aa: CASETGQGATNYGYTF; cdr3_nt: TGTGCCAGCGAGACGGGACAGGGGGCGACTAACTATGGCTACACCTTC
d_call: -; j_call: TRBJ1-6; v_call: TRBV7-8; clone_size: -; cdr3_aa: CASSLRATFNSPLHF; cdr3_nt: TGTGCCAGCAGCTTACGTGCGACTTTTAATTCACCCCTCCACTTT
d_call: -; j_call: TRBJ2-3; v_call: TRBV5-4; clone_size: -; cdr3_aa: CASSLTSWRTDTQYF; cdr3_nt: TGTGCCAGCAGCTTGACTAGTTGGCGCACAGATACGCAGTATTTT
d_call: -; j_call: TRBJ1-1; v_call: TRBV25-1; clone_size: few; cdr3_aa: CASSESGYNTEAFF; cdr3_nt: TGTGCCAGCAGTGAGTCAGGGTATAACACTGAAGCTTTCTTT
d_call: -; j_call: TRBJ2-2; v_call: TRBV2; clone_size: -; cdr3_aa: CASSLDLTGELFF; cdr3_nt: TGTGCCAGCAGCCTAGACCTCACCGGGGAGCTGTTTTTT
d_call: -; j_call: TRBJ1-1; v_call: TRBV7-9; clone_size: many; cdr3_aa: CASSPEASEAFF; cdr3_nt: TGTGCCAGCAGCCCAGAAGCGTCTGAAGCTTTCTTT
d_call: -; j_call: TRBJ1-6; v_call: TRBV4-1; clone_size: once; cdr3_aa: CASSQVTGGNSPLHF; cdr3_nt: TGCGCCAGCAGCCAAGTTACCGGGGGGAATTCACCCCTCCACTTT
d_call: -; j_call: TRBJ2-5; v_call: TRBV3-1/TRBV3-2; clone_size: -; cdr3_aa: CASSYDKETQYF; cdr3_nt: TGTGCCAGCAGCTACGACAAAGAGACCCAGTACTTC
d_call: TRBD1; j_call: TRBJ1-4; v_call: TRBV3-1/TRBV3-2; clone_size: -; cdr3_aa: CASSQDSQGDEKLFF; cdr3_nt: TGTGCCAGCAGCCAAGACTCGCAGGGGGATGAAAAACTGTTTTTT
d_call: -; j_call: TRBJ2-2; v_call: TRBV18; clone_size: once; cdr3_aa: CASSPRTGELFF; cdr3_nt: TGTGCCAGCTCACCTCGCACCGGGGAGCTGTTTTTT
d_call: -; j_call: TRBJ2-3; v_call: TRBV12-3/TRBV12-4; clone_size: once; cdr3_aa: CASSAEGADTQYF; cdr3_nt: TGTGCCAGCAGTGCCGAAGGAGCAGATACGCAGTATTTT
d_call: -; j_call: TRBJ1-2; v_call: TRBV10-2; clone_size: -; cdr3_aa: CASRTDAYGYTF; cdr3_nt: TGCGCCAGCCGGACAGATGCCTATGGCTACACCTTC
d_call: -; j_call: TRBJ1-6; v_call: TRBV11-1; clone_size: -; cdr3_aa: CASSLFSRGSPLHF; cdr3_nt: TGTGCCAGCAGCTTATTTTCCAGGGGATCACCCCTCCACTTT
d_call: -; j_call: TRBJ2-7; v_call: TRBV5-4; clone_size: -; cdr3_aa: CASTRTGVEGSHEQYF; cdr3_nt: TGTGCCAGCACCCGGACCGGGGTAGAAGGCAGCCACGAGCAGTACTTC
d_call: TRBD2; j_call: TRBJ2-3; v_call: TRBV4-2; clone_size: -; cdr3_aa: CASSRQALAGTDTQYF; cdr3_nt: TGTGCCAGCAGCCGCCAGGCACTAGCGGGCACAGATACGCAGTATTTT
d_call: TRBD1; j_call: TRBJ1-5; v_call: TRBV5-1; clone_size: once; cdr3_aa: CASSPGTPGQGATANQPQHF; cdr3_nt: TGCGCCAGCAGCCCTGGGACCCCCGGACAGGGGGCGACGGCCAATCAGCCCCAGCATTTT
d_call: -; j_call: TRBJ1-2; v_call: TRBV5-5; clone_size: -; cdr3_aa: CASSVGTSIINYGYTF; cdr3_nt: TGTGCCAGCAGCGTCGGGACAAGTATTATTAACTATGGCTACACCTTC
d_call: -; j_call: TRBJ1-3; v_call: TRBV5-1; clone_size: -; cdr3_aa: CASSLYGASGNTIYF; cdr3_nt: TGCGCCAGCAGCTTGTACGGAGCCTCTGGAAACACCATATATTTT
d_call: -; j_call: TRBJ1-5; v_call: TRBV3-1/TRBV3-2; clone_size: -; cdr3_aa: CASSQDGGGQPQHF; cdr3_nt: TGTGCCAGCAGCCAAGACGGGGGGGGGCAGCCCCAGCATTTT
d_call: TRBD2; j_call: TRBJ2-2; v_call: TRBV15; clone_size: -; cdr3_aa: CATSSPGLAGPNTGELFF; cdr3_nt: TGTGCCACCAGCAGTCCTGGACTAGCGGGTCCTAACACCGGGGAGCTGTTTTTT
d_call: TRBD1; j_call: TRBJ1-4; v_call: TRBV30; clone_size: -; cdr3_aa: CACPRQGGEKLFF; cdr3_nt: TGTGCCTGTCCACGACAGGGTGGTGAAAAACTGTTTTTT
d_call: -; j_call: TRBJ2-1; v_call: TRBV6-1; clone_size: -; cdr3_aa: CASSDSPTSYNEQFF; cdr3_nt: TGTGCCAGCAGTGACAGCCCTACTAGCTACAATGAGCAGTTCTTC
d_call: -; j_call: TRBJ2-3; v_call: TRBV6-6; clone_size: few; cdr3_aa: CASSYPPGDTQYF; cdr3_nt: TGTGCCAGCAGTTACCCCCCCGGGGATACGCAGTATTTT
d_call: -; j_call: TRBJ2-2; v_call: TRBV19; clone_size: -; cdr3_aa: CASTPQSRGGAAGELFF; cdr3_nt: TGTGCCAGTACCCCCCAATCACGAGGGGGGGCCGCCGGGGAGCTGTTTTTT
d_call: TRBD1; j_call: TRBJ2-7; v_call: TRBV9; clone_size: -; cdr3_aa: CASSPGQGNHEQYF; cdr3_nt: TGTGCCAGCAGCCCAGGACAGGGGAACCACGAGCAGTACTTC
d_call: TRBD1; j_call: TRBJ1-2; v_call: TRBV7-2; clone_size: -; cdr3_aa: CASSERPGGGHGYTF; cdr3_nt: TGTGCCAGCAGCGAAAGGCCAGGGGGCGGCCATGGCTACACCTTC